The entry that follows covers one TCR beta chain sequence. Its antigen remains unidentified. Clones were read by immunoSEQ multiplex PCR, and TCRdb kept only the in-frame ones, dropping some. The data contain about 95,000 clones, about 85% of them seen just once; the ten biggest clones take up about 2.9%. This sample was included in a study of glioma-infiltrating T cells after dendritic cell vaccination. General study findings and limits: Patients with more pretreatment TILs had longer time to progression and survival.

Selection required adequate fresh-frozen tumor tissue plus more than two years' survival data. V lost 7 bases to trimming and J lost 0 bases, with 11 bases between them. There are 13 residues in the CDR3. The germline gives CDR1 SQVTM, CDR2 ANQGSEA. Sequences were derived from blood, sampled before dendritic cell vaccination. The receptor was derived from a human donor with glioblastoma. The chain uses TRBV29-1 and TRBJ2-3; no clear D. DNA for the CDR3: TGCAGCGCCCGGTGGAGAAGCACAGATACGCAGTATTTT. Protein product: CSARWRSTDTQYF.